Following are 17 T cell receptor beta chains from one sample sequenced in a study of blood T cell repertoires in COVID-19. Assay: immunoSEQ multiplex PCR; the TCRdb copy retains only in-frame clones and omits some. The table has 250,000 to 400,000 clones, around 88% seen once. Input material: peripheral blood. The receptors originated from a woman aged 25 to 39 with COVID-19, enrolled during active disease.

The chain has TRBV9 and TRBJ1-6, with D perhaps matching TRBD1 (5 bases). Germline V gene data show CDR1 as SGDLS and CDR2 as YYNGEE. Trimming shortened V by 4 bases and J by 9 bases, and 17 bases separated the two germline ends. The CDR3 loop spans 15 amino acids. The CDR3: CASSPLGGVGSPLHF. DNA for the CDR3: TGTGCCAGCAGCCCGCTCGGGGGGGTAGGTTCACCCCTCCACTTT.

CDR3 loop: CASSGEWAETQYF. CDR3 in DNA: TGTGCCAGCAGTGGTGAATGGGCGGAGACCCAGTACTTC. V is TRBV2 and J is TRBJ2-5; no reliable D call. This CDR3 region has 13 residues. The V end was cut by 4 bases, the J end by 5 bases, with 11 bases between. Germline values: CDR1 SNHLY, CDR2 FYNNEI.

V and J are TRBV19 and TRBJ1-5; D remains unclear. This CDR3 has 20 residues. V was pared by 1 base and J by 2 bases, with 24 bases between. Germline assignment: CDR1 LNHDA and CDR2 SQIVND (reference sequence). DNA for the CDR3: TGTGCCAGTAGTATAGGGCTGGGCAGGATCCCCCCCGCACGCAATCAGCCCCAGCATTTT. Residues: CASSIGLGRIPPARNQPQHF.

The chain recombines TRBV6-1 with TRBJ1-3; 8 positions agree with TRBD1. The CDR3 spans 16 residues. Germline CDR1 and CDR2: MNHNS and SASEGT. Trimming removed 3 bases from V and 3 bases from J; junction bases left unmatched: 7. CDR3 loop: CASSDDGQGIGNTIYF. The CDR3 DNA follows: TGTGCCAGCAGTGACGACGGACAGGGAATTGGAAACACCATATATTTT.

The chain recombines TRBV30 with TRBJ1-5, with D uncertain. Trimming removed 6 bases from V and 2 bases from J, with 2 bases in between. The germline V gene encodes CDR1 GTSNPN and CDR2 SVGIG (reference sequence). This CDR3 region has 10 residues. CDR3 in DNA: TGTGCCTGCGGCAATCAGCCCCAGCATTTT. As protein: CACGNQPQHF.

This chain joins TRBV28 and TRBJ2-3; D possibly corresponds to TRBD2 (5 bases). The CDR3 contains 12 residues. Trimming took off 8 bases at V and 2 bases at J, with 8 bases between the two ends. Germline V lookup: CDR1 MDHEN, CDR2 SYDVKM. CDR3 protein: CASGEYTDTQYF. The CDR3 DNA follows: TGTGCCAGCGGGGAGTACACAGATACGCAGTATTTT.

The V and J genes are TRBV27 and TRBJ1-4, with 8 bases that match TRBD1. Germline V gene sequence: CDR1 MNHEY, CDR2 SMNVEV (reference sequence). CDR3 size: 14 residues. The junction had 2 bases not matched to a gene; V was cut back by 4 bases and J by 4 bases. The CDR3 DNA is TGTGCCAGCAGTTGGGACAGGAATAATGAAAAACTGTTTTTT. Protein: CASSWDRNNEKLFF.

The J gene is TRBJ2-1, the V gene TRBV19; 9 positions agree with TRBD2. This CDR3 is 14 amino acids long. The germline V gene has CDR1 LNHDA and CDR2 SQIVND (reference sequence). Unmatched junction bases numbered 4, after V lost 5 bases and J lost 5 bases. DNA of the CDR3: TGTGCCAGTAGTCTTCTAGCGGGGAACAATGAGCAGTTCTTC. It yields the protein CASSLLAGNNEQFF.

CDR3 protein: CASSPTSGGYEQYV. CDR3 DNA: TGTGCCAGCTCACCAACCTCGGGGGGCTACGAGCAGTACGTC. The rearrangement joins TRBV18 to TRBJ2-7; 7 nucleotides line up with TRBD2. The CDR3 covers 14 residues. Germline V CDR1 and CDR2: KGHSH, LQKENI. Trimming removed 2 bases from V and 3 bases from J; junction bases left unmatched: 4.

CDR3 sequence reads: CASSERGPLGNTIYF. Here the CDR3 DNA reads TGTGCCAGCAGTGAAAGGGGGCCCTTGGGAAACACCATATATTTT. V and J are TRBV2 and TRBJ1-3, with 7 positions matching TRBD1. The CDR3 has 15 residues. Trimming removed 2 bases from V and 4 bases from J; junction bases left unmatched: 5. Germline assignment: CDR1 SNHLY and CDR2 FYNNEI.

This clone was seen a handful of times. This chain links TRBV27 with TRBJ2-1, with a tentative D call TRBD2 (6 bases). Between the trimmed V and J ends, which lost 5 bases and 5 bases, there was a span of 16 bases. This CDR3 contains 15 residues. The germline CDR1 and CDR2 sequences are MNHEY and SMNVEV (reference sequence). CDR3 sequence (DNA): TGTGCCAGCAGTCCTAACAAAAGGGAGGACAATGAGCAGTTCTTC. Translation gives CASSPNKREDNEQFF.

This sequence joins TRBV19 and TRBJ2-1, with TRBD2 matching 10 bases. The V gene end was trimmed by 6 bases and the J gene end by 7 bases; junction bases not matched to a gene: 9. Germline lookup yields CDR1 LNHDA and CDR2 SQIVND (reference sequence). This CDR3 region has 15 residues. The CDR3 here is CASSSPGLARNEQFF. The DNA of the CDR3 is TGTGCCAGTAGCTCCCCGGGACTAGCGCGGAATGAGCAGTTCTTC.

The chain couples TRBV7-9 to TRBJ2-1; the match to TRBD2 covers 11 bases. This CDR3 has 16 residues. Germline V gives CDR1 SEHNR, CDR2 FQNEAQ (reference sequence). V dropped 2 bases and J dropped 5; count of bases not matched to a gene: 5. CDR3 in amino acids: CASSLLPGLADNEQFF. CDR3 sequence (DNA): TGTGCCAGCAGCTTACTCCCGGGACTAGCGGACAATGAGCAGTTCTTC.

Here the CDR3 reads CASSSEEPGLDADTQYF. DNA for the CDR3: TGTGCCAGCAGCTCCGAGGAACCGGGACTAGACGCGGATACGCAGTATTTT. This sequence joins TRBV7-9 and TRBJ2-3, with 8 bases that match TRBD2. This CDR3 has 17 residues. Germline assignment: CDR1 SEHNR and CDR2 FQNEAQ (reference sequence). The junction had 15 bases not matched to a gene; V was cut back by 4 bases and J by 6 bases.

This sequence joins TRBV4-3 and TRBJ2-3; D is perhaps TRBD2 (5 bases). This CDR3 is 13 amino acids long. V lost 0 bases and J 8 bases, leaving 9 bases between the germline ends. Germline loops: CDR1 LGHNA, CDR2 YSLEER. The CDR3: CASSQEIALTQYF. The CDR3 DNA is TGCGCCAGCAGCCAAGAAATAGCGCTTACGCAGTATTTT.

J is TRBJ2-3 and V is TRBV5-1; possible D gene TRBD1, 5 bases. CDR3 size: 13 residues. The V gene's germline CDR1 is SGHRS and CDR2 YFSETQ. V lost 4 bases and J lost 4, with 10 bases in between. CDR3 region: CASSRGAPDTQYF. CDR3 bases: TGCGCCAGCAGCAGGGGTGCGCCAGATACGCAGTATTTT.

This chain's CDR3 is CASSPQGGNQPQHF. CDR3 sequence (DNA): TGTGCCAGCAGCCCCCAGGGGGGCAATCAGCCCCAGCATTTT. This chain joins TRBV2 and TRBJ1-5; 7 positions match TRBD1. The CDR3 extends over 14 amino acids. The V and J ends lost 6 bases and 2 bases, in that order; junction bases with no gene match: 4. Per germline, CDR1 SNHLY and CDR2 FYNNEI. Full variable domain (missing parts from reference TRBV2 and TRBJ1-5): EPEVTQTPSHQVTQMGQEVILRCVPISNHLYFYWYRQILGQKVEFLVSFYNNEISEKSEIFDDQFSVERPDGSNFTLKIRSTKLEDSAMYFCASSPQGGNQPQHFGDGTRLSIL.